The 2 T cell receptor beta chains in this list originate from one sample, sequenced in a study of T cells in Graves' hyperthyroidism and ophthalmopathy (dated by TCRdb to the late 2010s). Libraries were constructed by multiplex PCR. The sequencer listed for this sample is Illumina HiSeq 2000. Amplification of TCR beta CDR3 regions was carried out from RNA transcripts. The first round of RT-PCR for the TCR CDR3 was performed with the HTBI primer set and the Qiagen OneStep RT-PCR kit. Using fastp at Q25 and MiXCR, TCRdb reprocessed the public reads and kept productive beta chains. Each CDR3 protein gets just one entry, which takes the most common genes and DNA from the rows behind it. The sample table holds tens of thousands of distinct CDR3 sequences, of which roughly 45% were seen once. The leading ten clones occupy about 9.4% of the sample. The specimen was blood. The receptors were sampled from a woman in her thirties with Graves' hyperthyroidism.

This clonotype was counted many times. The chain carries TRBV20-1 and TRBJ2-3; 11 nucleotides line up with TRBD2. There are 15 residues in the CDR3. Per the germline V gene, CDR1 is DFQATT and CDR2 is SNEGSKA (reference sequence). Germline trimming cut 0 bases from V and 8 bases from J; bases unmatched to any gene: 7. The chain's CDR3 is CSAREYSGRGGTQYF. As DNA, the CDR3 is TGCAGTGCTAGAGAATATAGCGGGAGGGGGGGTACGCAGTATTTT.

This clonotype was counted many times. The chain recombines TRBV28 with TRBJ2-5, with TRBD2 matching 7 bases. This CDR3 region has 13 residues. J lost 3 bases, V lost 7 bases, and 5 bases had no gene match. CDR1 and CDR2 from the germline V gene are MDHEN and SYDVKM. CDR3 nucleotides: TGTGCCAGCACTCGTCGGGGGGAAGAGACCCAGTACTTC. It is translated as CASTRRGEETQYF.